This T cell receptor (beta chain) was obtained from a study of blood T cell repertoires in COVID-19. Study in general: The study drew acute and convalescent COVID-19 samples from the United States, Italy and Spain.

Germline assignment: CDR1 LNHDA and CDR2 SQIVND (reference sequence). This CDR3 comprises 13 residues. Trimming took off 2 bases at V and 4 bases at J, with 6 bases between the two ends. Everyone who took part was roughly 18 to 89 years old, and they came from about 23 US areas. Donors were grouped by their self-reported clinical history. Per the original methods: By means of reference gene primer amplification, nucleated cell counts were estimated. Clones were read by immunoSEQ multiplex PCR, and TCRdb kept only the in-frame ones, dropping some. That table gives V, J and clone size, and the DNA gave D and trimming. Here the sample spans 150,000 or so clones, around 83% being singletons.

The chain is built from TRBV19 and TRBJ1-5; D is perhaps TRBD1 (5 bases). Material: PBMCs or T cells enriched from blood (not recorded which). The clonotype originates from a woman aged 45-59 years who had been exposed to COVID-19. The DNA for the CDR3 is TGTGCCAGTAGTATAAAGGGGAATCAGCCCCAGCATTTT. Translating gives CASSIKGNQPQHF.